Here is one T cell receptor beta chain with its context. Its antigen is still unknown. The sequenced target, TCR beta, came from blood CD8+ and CD4+ T cells. It was with random hexamers that roughly 0.45 to 1 ug RNA was reverse transcribed. By means of immunoSEQ multiplex PCR, TCR beta CDR3 spanning 54 Vbeta and 13 Jbeta underwent amplification. TCRdb itself ran the immunoSEQ multiplex PCR reads through MiXCR, one entry per CDR3 protein. This sample has hundreds of thousands of distinct CDR3 sequences, with approximately 95% found just once. This record comes from a study of CD8 T cells in Susac syndrome. The study, taken as a whole, reports: By the study's own acknowledgment, its TCR sequencing and HLA analysis included relatively few individuals.

Germline loops: CDR1 GTSNPN, CDR2 SVGIG (reference sequence). The ends were cut back, 0 bases at V and 2 bases at J, with 6 bases in the middle. The CDR3 contains 13 residues. The V call is TRBV30, the J call TRBJ2-3; no clear D gene. The sequenced sample consisted of CD4+ T cells from PBMCs. This sequence was found in a human donor with multiple sclerosis. CDR3 DNA sequence: TGTGCCTGGAGTGTAGGTACCACAGATACGCAGTATTTT. Its protein product is CAWSVGTTDTQYF.